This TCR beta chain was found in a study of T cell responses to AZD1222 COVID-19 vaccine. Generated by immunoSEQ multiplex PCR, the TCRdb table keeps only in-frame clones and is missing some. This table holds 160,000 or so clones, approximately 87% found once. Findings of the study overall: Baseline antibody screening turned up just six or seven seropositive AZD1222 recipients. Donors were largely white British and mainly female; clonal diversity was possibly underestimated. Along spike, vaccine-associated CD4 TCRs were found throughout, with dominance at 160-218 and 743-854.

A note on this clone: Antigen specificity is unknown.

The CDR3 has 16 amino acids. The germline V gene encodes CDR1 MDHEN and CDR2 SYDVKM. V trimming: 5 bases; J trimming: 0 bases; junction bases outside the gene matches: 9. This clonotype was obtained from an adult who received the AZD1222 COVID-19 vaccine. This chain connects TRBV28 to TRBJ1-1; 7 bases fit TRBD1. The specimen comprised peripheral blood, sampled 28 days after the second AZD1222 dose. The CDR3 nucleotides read TGTGCCAGCAGTGCTGGGGACAGCAGAATGAACACTGAAGCTTTCTTT. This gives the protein CASSAGDSRMNTEAFF.